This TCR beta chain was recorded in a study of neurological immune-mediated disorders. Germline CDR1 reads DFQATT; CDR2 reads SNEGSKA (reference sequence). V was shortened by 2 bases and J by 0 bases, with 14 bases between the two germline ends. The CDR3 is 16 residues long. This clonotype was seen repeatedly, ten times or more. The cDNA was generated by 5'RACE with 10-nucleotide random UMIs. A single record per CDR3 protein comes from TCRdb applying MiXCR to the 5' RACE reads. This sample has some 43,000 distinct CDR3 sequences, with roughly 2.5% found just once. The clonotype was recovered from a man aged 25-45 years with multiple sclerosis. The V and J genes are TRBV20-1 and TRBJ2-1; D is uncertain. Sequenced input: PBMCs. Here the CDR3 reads CSARLKGFSSYNEQFF. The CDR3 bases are TGCAGTGCTAGACTTAAAGGGTTTAGCTCCTACAATGAGCAGTTCTTC.